The 15 T cell receptor beta chains listed next were all sequenced from one sample in a study of blood T cell repertoires in COVID-19. Clones were sequenced by immunoSEQ multiplex PCR, and TCRdb holds only the in-frame ones, with some missing. The profile shows over 95,000 clones, roughly 79% of them singletons. The specimen sequenced was peripheral blood. These TCRs come from a human donor in a cohort sampled during active COVID-19.

The chain is built from TRBV4-2 and TRBJ1-2, with D tentatively TRBD1 (5 bases). Germline V gene data show CDR1 as LGHNA and CDR2 as YNFKEQ. This CDR3 has 15 residues. V gave up 2 bases and J gave up 3 bases, with 13 bases separating them. The CDR3 bases are TGTGCCAGCAGCCAACGGGGGGGGTCGGACTATGGCTACACCTTC. Protein: CASSQRGGSDYGYTF.

The chain joins TRBV28 to TRBJ2-7; D call uncertain. The V end lost 3 bases, the J end lost 5 bases, and 5 bases lay between the germline ends. The CDR3 covers 11 residues. Germline V gives CDR1 MDHEN, CDR2 SYDVKM. The CDR3 protein is CASSFFNEQYF. Here the CDR3 DNA reads TGTGCCAGCAGTTTTTTTAACGAGCAGTACTTC.

In its sample, this clone was seen many times. The chain is built from TRBV9 and TRBJ1-6; 8 positions match TRBD1. The J segment lost 7 bases and the V segment lost 4 bases, leaving 10 bases of the junction unmatched. This CDR3 spans 16 amino acids. Germline CDR1 and CDR2: SGDLS and YYNGEE. In DNA, the CDR3 is TGTGCCAGCAGCCCCGCGGGACAGGCTATGAATTCACCCCTCCACTTT. Amino acid sequence: CASSPAGQAMNSPLHF.

The chain links TRBV7-2 to TRBJ1-4, with TRBD1 as a possible D gene (6 bases). Trimming cost V 0 bases and J 11 bases, with 19 bases left between them. The CDR3 has 16 residues. Germline V gives CDR1 SGHTA, CDR2 FQGNSA. DNA for the CDR3: TGTGCCAGCAGCTTAGCGGTAGTCCCTGGGAGGGGGAAACTGTTTTTT. It translates to CASSLAVVPGRGKLFF.

The chain links TRBV4-2 to TRBJ2-7; D is perhaps TRBD1 (7 bases). The CDR3 is 15 amino acids. Trimming pared 1 base from V and 6 bases from J, leaving 16 bases between. Germline values: CDR1 LGHNA, CDR2 YNFKEQ. The CDR3 DNA follows: TGTGCCAGCAGCCAAGGAGGGGGCAGCGGGTTCGAGCAGTACTTC. Translated, it gives CASSQGGGSGFEQYF.

The rearrangement links TRBV11-2 to TRBJ2-6, with D unresolved. Trimming removed 5 bases at V and 0 bases at J, with 8 bases between. The V gene's germline CDR1 is SGHAT and CDR2 FQNNGV. CDR3 size: 15 residues. The CDR3 loop is CASSLSGSGANVLTF. Here the CDR3 DNA reads TGTGCCAGCAGCCTCAGTGGCTCTGGGGCCAACGTCCTGACTTTC.

The sample holds one count of this clone. The CDR3 coding sequence is TGTGCCAGTTTGGCGGGTCCTTCCTACGAGCAGTACTTC. This sequence encodes CASLAGPSYEQYF. The chain combines TRBV28 with TRBJ2-7; TRBD2 is a possible D gene (5 bases). This CDR3 has 13 residues. V was clipped by 9 bases and J by 1 base, with 13 bases between them. Germline-derived CDR1 and CDR2 are MDHEN and SYDVKM.

This clone was picked up a small number of times. The CDR3: CASSGTGSSGYTF. CDR3 coding DNA: TGTGCCAGTAGCGGGACAGGGTCTAGTGGCTACACCTTC. The chain carries TRBV30 and TRBJ1-2, with 9 positions matching TRBD1. The CDR3 is 13 residues long. CDR1 is GTSNPN and CDR2 is SVGIG in the germline V gene (reference sequence). The V and J ends lost 8 bases and 7 bases, in that order; junction bases with no gene match: 11.

The chain combines TRBV3-1 (or the pseudogene TRBV3-2) with TRBJ1-4, with 7 bases fitting TRBD1. Per germline, CDR1 LGHDT and CDR2 YNNKEL (reference sequence). The CDR3 loop spans 13 amino acids. V shed 4 bases, J shed 8 bases, and the junction held 4 bases outside the gene matches. The CDR3 here is CASSPGTAEKLFF. Here the CDR3 DNA reads TGTGCCAGCAGCCCTGGGACAGCCGAAAAACTGTTTTTT.

V and J are TRBV2 and TRBJ2-7, with 7 nucleotides matching TRBD2. Germline CDR1 is SNHLY and CDR2 is FYNNEI. CDR3 length equals 15 residues. Unmatched junction bases numbered 5, after V lost 2 bases and J lost 1 base. CDR3 region: CASSESSGRSYEQYF. The CDR3 nucleotides are TGTGCCAGCAGTGAATCTAGCGGAAGATCCTACGAGCAGTACTTC.

The chain recombines TRBV25-1 with TRBJ1-1; maybe TRBD1 (5 bases). The germline V gene encodes CDR1 MGHDK and CDR2 SYGVNS. Trimming left V 5 bases short and J 4 bases short, with 20 bases between. The CDR3 spans 16 residues. This CDR3 is CASSKEKGAVGTEAFF. The CDR3 nucleotides are TGTGCCAGCAGTAAAGAGAAAGGGGCTGTAGGCACTGAAGCTTTCTTT. The full variable domain, its missing parts supplied by reference TRBV25-1 and TRBJ1-1, is EADIYQTPRYLVIGTGKKITLECSQTMGHDKMYWYQQDPGMELHLIHYSYGVNSTEKGDLSSESTVSRIRTEHFPLTLESARPSHTSQYLCASSKEKGAVGTEAFFGQGTRLTVV.

This clone was counted a single time. The J gene is TRBJ1-2, the V gene TRBV5-1; 9 bases are shared with TRBD1. Germline V gene sequence: CDR1 SGHRS, CDR2 YFSETQ. The CDR3 covers 14 residues. V was pared by 3 bases and J by 3 bases, with 3 bases of the junction left unmatched. The CDR3 nucleotides read TGCGCCAGCAGCTCTAGACAGGGGGACTATGGCTACACCTTC. Translated, it gives CASSSRQGDYGYTF.

The chain couples TRBV30 to TRBJ1-1; D gene ambiguous. The length of the CDR3 is 13 residues. The ends were cut back, 3 bases at V and 1 base at J, with 9 bases in the middle. Germline CDR1 is GTSNPN and CDR2 is SVGIG (reference sequence). This CDR3 is CAWSGGENTEAFF. DNA for the CDR3: TGTGCCTGGAGCGGAGGTGAGAACACTGAAGCTTTCTTT.

This rearrangement joins TRBV5-5 to TRBJ2-1; D might be TRBD2 (6 bases). The CDR3 loop spans 16 amino acids. V lost 1 base, J lost 3 bases, and 14 bases lay in between. CDR1 is SGHKS and CDR2 is YYEKEE in the germline V gene (reference sequence). CDR3 bases: TGTGCCAGCAGCTTGAAGGAGGGCAGATACTACAATGAGCAGTTCTTC. The encoded protein is CASSLKEGRYYNEQFF.

The chain uses TRBV7-2 and TRBJ1-1, with no clear D. The CDR3 sequence is 15 residues long. Trimming left V 0 bases short and J 4 bases short, with 12 bases between. The germline V gene encodes CDR1 SGHTA and CDR2 FQGNSA. The CDR3 loop is CASSLAKYRVTEAFF. CDR3 in DNA: TGTGCCAGCAGCTTAGCAAAATATCGAGTCACTGAAGCTTTCTTT.